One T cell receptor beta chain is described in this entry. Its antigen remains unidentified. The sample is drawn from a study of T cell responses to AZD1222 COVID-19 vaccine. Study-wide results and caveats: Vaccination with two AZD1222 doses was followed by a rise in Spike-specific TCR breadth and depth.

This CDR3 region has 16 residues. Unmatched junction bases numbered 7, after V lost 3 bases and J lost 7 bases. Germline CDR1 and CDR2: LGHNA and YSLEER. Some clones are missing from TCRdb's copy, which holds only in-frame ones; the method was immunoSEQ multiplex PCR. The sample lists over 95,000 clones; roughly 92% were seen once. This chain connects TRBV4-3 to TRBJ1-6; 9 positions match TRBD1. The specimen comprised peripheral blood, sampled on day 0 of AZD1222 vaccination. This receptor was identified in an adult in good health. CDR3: CASSQRTGTGNSPLHF. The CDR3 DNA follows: TGCGCCAGCAGCCAGAGAACCGGGACAGGGAATTCACCCCTCCACTTT.